The rows below give T cell receptor beta chains drawn from one sample of a study of blood T cell repertoires in COVID-19. Measured with immunoSEQ multiplex PCR; TCRdb has only the in-frame clones, and not every one. This table holds about 150,000 clones, roughly 80% found once. Source material: peripheral blood. These receptor sequences come from a woman in her sixties or seventies with COVID-19, enrolled during active disease. Both conserved end residues are part of each CDR3. The D gene is left open where the match is weak. Only part of the rows carry a size: once, few, many, or a class if the clone is expanded.

cdr3_aa,cdr3_nt,j_call,v_call,d_call,clone_size,cdr3_length
CASSPGGEGNQPQHF,TGTGCCAGCAGTCCGGGAGGTGAGGGGAATCAGCCCCAGCATTTT,TRBJ1-5,TRBV6-5,NA,NA,15
CASSWGAMNTEAFF,TGTGCCAGCAGCTGGGGCGCCATGAACACTGAAGCTTTCTTT,TRBJ1-1,TRBV7-8,NA,NA,14
CASSPRWGGLDNEQFF,TGTGCCAGCAGCCCCAGGTGGGGGGGCCTAGACAATGAGCAGTTCTTC,TRBJ2-1,TRBV7-2,NA,NA,16
CASSEGAYGYTF,TGTGCCAGCAGTGAAGGAGCTTATGGCTACACCTTC,TRBJ1-2,TRBV6-1,NA,NA,12
CASTLFGTFSSGNTIYF,TGTGCCAGTACCCTCTTTGGGACTTTCAGCTCTGGAAACACCATATATTTT,TRBJ1-3,TRBV19,NA,NA,17
CASSFTSTTGVGYGYTF,TGCGCCAGCAGCTTTACAAGTACCACAGGGGTCGGCTATGGCTACACCTTC,TRBJ1-2,TRBV5-1,TRBD1,NA,17
CAISESTGYGYTF,TGTGCCATCAGTGAGTCGACAGGGTATGGCTACACCTTC,TRBJ1-2,TRBV10-3,TRBD1,NA,13
CASSSGTDSNYGYTF,TGTGCCAGCAGTTCCGGGACAGACTCTAACTATGGCTACACCTTC,TRBJ1-2,TRBV6-5,TRBD1,NA,15
CASRTDRGDEKLFF,TGTGCCAGCAGGACCGACAGGGGGGACGAAAAACTGTTTTTT,TRBJ1-4,TRBV6-4,TRBD1,few,14
CAWSRRGTTLEKLFF,TGTGCCTGGAGTCGACGCGGGACTACTCTTGAAAAACTGTTTTTT,TRBJ1-4,TRBV30,NA,NA,15
CASSRQAPPYEQYF,TGTGCCAGCAGTAGACAGGCTCCACCCTACGAGCAGTACTTC,TRBJ2-7,TRBV19,NA,NA,14
CPKRGYQETQYF,TGTCCCAAGCGGGGGTACCAAGAGACCCAGTACTTC,TRBJ2-5,TRBV19,TRBD2,NA,12
CASSTGQGSQPQHF,TGTGCCAGTTCTACCGGACAGGGCAGTCAGCCCCAGCATTTT,TRBJ1-5,TRBV2,TRBD1,NA,14
CASSLRFADTQYF,TGTGCCAGCTCGTTGCGTTTTGCAGATACGCAGTATTTT,TRBJ2-3,TRBV6-5,NA,NA,13
CASSPEVVQNTEAFF,TGTGCCAGCAGCCCTGAGGTGGTGCAGAACACTGAAGCTTTCTTT,TRBJ1-1,TRBV3-1/TRBV3-2,NA,few,15
CASSPNLAGDTTGEFF,TGTGCCAGCTCACCAAACTTAGCGGGGGACACTACAGGGGAGTTCTTC,TRBJ2-1,TRBV18,TRBD2,NA,16
CASSARGNYGYTF,TGTGCCAGCAGCGCCAGGGGAAACTATGGCTACACCTTC,TRBJ1-2,TRBV3-1/TRBV3-2,NA,NA,13
CASSLLGARGANVLTF,TGTGCCAGCAGCTTGTTAGGGGCAAGGGGGGCCAACGTCCTGACTTTC,TRBJ2-6,TRBV5-8,NA,once,16
CASSLGTGEAQPQHF,TGTGCCAGCAGCTTAGGGACAGGGGAAGCTCAGCCCCAGCATTTT,TRBJ1-5,TRBV7-8,TRBD1,NA,15
CASSPQGLNNQPQHF,TGTGCCAGCAGTCCGCAGGGGCTCAACAATCAGCCCCAGCATTTT,TRBJ1-5,TRBV2,NA,NA,15
CATSDPGQNNSPLHF,TGTGCCACCAGTGACCCGGGACAGAATAATTCACCCCTCCACTTT,TRBJ1-6,TRBV24-1,TRBD1,NA,15
CASSSGGLLTEAFF,TGTGCCAGCAGCTCAGGGGGCCTCCTCACTGAAGCTTTCTTT,TRBJ1-1,TRBV7-3,TRBD1,NA,14
CASSQREGGNTIYF,TGTGCCAGCTCTCAGCGGGAGGGAGGAAACACCATATATTTT,TRBJ1-3,TRBV3-1/TRBV3-2,NA,once,14
CASSVSPSGSGNTIYF,TGTGCCAGCAGCGTATCCCCCTCAGGGTCTGGAAACACCATATATTTT,TRBJ1-3,TRBV9,NA,NA,16
CAWSEARGRDNEQFF,TGTGCCTGGAGTGAAGCCAGGGGGCGGGACAATGAGCAGTTCTTC,TRBJ2-1,TRBV30,TRBD1,NA,15
CASRSSYSNQPQHF,TGTGCCAGCAGGTCTTCGTATAGCAATCAGCCCCAGCATTTT,TRBJ1-5,TRBV27,NA,NA,14
CASSRTVETQYF,TGTGCCAGCAGCCGGACAGTCGAGACCCAGTACTTC,TRBJ2-5,TRBV5-5,NA,NA,12
CASSLAGTAQETQYF,TGTGCCAGCAGTTTGGCCGGGACAGCACAAGAGACCCAGTACTTC,TRBJ2-5,TRBV27,TRBD1,NA,15
CAIRLWGTGGNQPQHF,TGTGCCATCCGCCTGTGGGGGACAGGGGGCAATCAGCCCCAGCATTTT,TRBJ1-5,TRBV2,TRBD1,NA,16
CASSQDSYGYTF,TGTGCCAGCAGCCAGGACAGCTATGGCTACACCTTC,TRBJ1-2,TRBV5-4,NA,NA,12
CAWSEKGGSNQPQHF,TGTGCCTGGAGTGAGAAGGGAGGAAGCAATCAGCCCCAGCATTTT,TRBJ1-5,TRBV30,NA,NA,15
CASSHGGGADGYTF,TGTGCCAGCAGCCATGGGGGGGGCGCGGATGGCTACACCTTC,TRBJ1-2,TRBV3-1/TRBV3-2,NA,NA,14
CASSQTSDTQYF,TGCGCCAGCAGTCAGACTAGCGATACGCAGTATTTT,TRBJ2-3,TRBV5-1,TRBD2,NA,12
CASSGRDITEAFF,TGTGCCAGCAGTGGCCGGGATATCACTGAAGCTTTCTTT,TRBJ1-1,TRBV2,NA,NA,13
CASSVRDRVAHEQFF,TGTGCCAGCAGCGTACGGGACAGGGTGGCACATGAGCAGTTCTTC,TRBJ2-1,TRBV9,TRBD1,NA,15
CASSLVRTGSSYNEQFF,TGTGCCAGCAGCTTAGTACGAACAGGGTCCTCCTACAATGAGCAGTTCTTC,TRBJ2-1,TRBV7-6,NA,NA,17
CASSPGPVAGGGETQYF,TGTGCCAGCAGCCCGGGTCCTGTAGCGGGGGGAGGAGAGACCCAGTACTTC,TRBJ2-5,TRBV11-2,TRBD2,NA,17
CASSEEGGLANQPQHF,TGTGCCAGCAGTGAGGAGGGGGGGCTGGCCAATCAGCCCCAGCATTTT,TRBJ1-5,TRBV6-1,NA,NA,16
CASSLAGQTANEQFF,TGTGCCAGCAGCTTGGCCGGACAGACTGCCAATGAGCAGTTCTTC,TRBJ2-1,TRBV7-9,NA,once,15
CASTDTGELFF,TGTGCCAGCACGGACACCGGGGAGCTGTTTTTT,TRBJ2-2,TRBV2,NA,NA,11
CASSSRQGKTNEKLFF,TGTGCCAGCAGCTCCCGACAGGGTAAAACTAATGAAAAACTGTTTTTT,TRBJ1-4,TRBV7-9,TRBD1,NA,16
CSVSTGDQPQHF,TGCAGCGTTTCCACAGGGGATCAGCCCCAGCATTTT,TRBJ1-5,TRBV29-1,TRBD1,NA,12
CASSPTAGTGGSNTQYF,TGTGCCAGCAGCCCGACCGCCGGGACAGGGGGCTCAAATACGCAGTATTTT,TRBJ2-3,TRBV7-3,TRBD1,NA,17
CASSAIQGNYGYTF,TGCGCCAGCAGCGCAATACAGGGAAACTATGGCTACACCTTC,TRBJ1-2,TRBV5-1,NA,once,14
CASRPREMGTGELFF,TGTGCCTCACGTCCCCGGGAAATGGGCACCGGGGAGCTGTTTTTT,TRBJ2-2,TRBV24-1,NA,NA,15
CARIMRNTEAFF,TGTGCCAGGATAATGAGGAACACTGAAGCTTTCTTT,TRBJ1-1,TRBV12-1,NA,NA,12
CASSFSLGQLHTF,TGTGCCAGCAGCTTTTCCCTGGGCCAGCTCCACACCTTC,TRBJ1-2,TRBV14,NA,once,13
CASVLGGNTGELFF,TGTGCCAGCGTGCTGGGGGGGAACACCGGGGAGCTGTTTTTT,TRBJ2-2,TRBV7-9,NA,NA,14